A selection of T cell receptor beta chains follows, all from one sample in a study of blood T cell repertoires in COVID-19. Measured with immunoSEQ multiplex PCR; TCRdb has only the in-frame clones, and not every one. The repertoire holds 200,000 to 300,000 clones, around nine tenths seen once, with 2.6% in the top ten. Sequencing was done on a sample of PBMCs or T cells enriched from blood (not recorded which). The receptors originated from a woman aged 18-35 years who had recovered from COVID-19. The CDR3 runs from the conserved cysteine through the conserved F or W. D genes are given only for firm matches.

- | TRBJ1-1 | TRBV10-3 | CAISESRGRVTEAFF
- | TRBJ1-2 | TRBV20-1 | CSASEPGGVVGYTF
- | TRBJ2-2 | TRBV19 | CASSIESWGPVPTGELFF
- | TRBJ1-6 | TRBV19 | CASAQGSANSPLHF
- | TRBJ1-1 | TRBV3-1/TRBV3-2 | CASSQEHAGHSNTEAFF
- | TRBJ1-1 | TRBV27 | CASRRGVNTEAFF
- | TRBJ1-2 | TRBV5-1 | CASSLEGSYGYTF
- | TRBJ1-1 | TRBV6-5 | CASSYGAGGLQTEAFF
- | TRBJ1-2 | TRBV29-1 | CSVYPSIGGRRLNYGYTF
- | TRBJ1-5 | TRBV30 | CAWSVLENQPQHF
TRBD1 | TRBJ1-3 | TRBV14 | CASSRGSSGNTIYF
TRBD1 | TRBJ1-2 | TRBV7-2 | CASRRDRRVWGYTF
TRBD1 | TRBJ1-3 | TRBV29-1 | CSVWDRGSGNTIYF
- | TRBJ1-2 | TRBV28 | CASSPFAGKDGYTF